This entry describes one T cell receptor (beta chain). Its specificity is unknown. Construction of TCR beta libraries relied on iRepertoire HTBI primers and on Arm-PCR targeting CDR3 regions. Per the original methods: Across samples, 50 to 75 TRBV and some 13 TRBJ segments were found. TCRdb re-called the multiplex PCR reads with MiXCR, one entry per CDR3 protein. TCRdb, rather than the study authors, made the V and J calls. Altogether some 560,000 distinct CDR3 sequences are present, 15% to 20% being singletons, with the ten largest covering 25%. V trimming: 6 bases; J trimming: 5 bases; junction bases outside the gene matches: 1. The CDR3 covers 13 residues. This sample was included in a study of regulatory T cells in long-lasting Graves disease. Study results and limitations: Fewer public clonotypes were shared by new patients (roughly 970) than by persistent patients (2,741).

The time point here: newly diagnosed GD, antithyroid drugs for less than 3 months. PBMC RNA was the source of the TCR library. Diagnosing Graves' disease relied on the American Thyroid Association guidelines. These data are also associated with another study on T cells in Graves' hyperthyroidism and ophthalmopathy. That source reports: Onset of ophthalmopathy came a median 6.5 months after the model predicted it.

The specimen comprised peripheral blood mononuclear cells (PBMCs), sampled at new diagnosis, from a patient treated with antithyroid drugs. The receptor comes from a middle-aged woman with Graves disease. This chain connects TRBV12-3 or TRBV12-4 to TRBJ1-4; 9 nucleotides agree with TRBD1. The CDR3 nucleotides are TGTGCCAGCAGAGGGACAGGGAATGAAAAACTGTTTTTT. As protein: CASRGTGNEKLFF.